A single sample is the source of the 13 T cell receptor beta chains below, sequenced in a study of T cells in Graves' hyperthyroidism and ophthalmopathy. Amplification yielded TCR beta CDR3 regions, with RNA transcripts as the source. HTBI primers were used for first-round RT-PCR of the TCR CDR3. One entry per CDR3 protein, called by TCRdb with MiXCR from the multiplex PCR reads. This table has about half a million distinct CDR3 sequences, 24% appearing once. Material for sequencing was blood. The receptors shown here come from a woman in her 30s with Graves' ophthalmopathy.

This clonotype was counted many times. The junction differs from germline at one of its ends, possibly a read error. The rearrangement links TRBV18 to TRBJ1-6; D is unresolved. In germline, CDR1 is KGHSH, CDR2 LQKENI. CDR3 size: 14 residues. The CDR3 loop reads CASSYYSDNSPLHF. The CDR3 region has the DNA TGTGCCAGCTCATATTACTCCGATAATTCACCCCTCCACTTT.

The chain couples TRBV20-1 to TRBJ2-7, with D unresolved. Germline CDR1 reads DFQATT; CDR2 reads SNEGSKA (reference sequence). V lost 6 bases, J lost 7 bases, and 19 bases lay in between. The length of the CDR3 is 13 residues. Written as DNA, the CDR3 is TGCAGTGCGTCCCCCCCAGGACCTGGTGAGCAGTACTTC. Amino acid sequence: CSASPPGPGEQYF.

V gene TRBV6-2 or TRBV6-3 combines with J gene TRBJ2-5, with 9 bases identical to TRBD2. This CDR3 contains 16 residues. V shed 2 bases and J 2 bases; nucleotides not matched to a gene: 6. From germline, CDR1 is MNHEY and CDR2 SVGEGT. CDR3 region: CASSYRGGGAQETQYF. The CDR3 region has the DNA TGTGCCAGCAGTTACCGGGGCGGGGGGGCGCAAGAGACCCAGTACTTC.

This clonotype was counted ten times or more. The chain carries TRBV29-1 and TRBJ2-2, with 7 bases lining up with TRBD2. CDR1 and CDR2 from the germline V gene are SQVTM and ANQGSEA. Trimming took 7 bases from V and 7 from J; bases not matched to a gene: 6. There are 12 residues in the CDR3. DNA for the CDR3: TGCAGCGCGGGGGGAGGGAGCGGGGAGCTGTTTTTT. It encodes CSAGGGSGELFF.

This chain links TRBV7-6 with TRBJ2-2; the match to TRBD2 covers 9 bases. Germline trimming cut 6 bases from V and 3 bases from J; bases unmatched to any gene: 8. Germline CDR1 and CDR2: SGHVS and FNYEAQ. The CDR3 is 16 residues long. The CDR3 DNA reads TGTGCCAGCAGTCATAGCGGGGGTTTCGACACCGGGGAGCTGTTTTTT. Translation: CASSHSGGFDTGELFF.

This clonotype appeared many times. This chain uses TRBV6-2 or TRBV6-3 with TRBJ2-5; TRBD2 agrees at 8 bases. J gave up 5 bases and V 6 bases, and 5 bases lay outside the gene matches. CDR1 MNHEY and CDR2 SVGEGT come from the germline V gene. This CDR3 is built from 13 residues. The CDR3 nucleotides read TGTGCCAGCAGCGGACTAGCTCGGGAGACCCAGTACTTC. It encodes CASSGLARETQYF.

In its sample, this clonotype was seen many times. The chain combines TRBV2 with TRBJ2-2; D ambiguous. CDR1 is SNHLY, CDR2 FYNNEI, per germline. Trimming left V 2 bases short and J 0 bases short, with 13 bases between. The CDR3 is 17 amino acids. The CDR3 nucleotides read TGTGCCAGCAGTGAATTTCCAACGTCCTCGAACACCGGGGAGCTGTTTTTT. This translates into CASSEFPTSSNTGELFF.

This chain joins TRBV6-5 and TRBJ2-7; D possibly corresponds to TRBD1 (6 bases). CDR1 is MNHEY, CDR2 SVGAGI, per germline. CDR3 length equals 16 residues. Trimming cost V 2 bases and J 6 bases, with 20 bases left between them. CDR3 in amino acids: CASSYRGSRQAGEQYF. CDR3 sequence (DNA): TGTGCCAGCAGTTACCGTGGTAGTAGACAGGCGGGCGAGCAGTACTTC.

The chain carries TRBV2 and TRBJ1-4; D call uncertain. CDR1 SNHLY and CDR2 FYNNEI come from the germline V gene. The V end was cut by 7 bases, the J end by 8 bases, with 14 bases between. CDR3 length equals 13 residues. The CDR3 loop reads CASNRPREEKLFF. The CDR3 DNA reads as TGTGCCAGCAATAGGCCCAGAGAGGAAAAACTGTTTTTT.

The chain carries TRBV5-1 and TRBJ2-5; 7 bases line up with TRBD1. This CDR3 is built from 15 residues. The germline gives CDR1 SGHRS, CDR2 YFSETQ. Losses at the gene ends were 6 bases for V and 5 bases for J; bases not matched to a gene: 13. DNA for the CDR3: TGCGCCAGCACCCCAGACAGGGCCCAAGGGGAGACCCAGTACTTC. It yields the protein CASTPDRAQGETQYF. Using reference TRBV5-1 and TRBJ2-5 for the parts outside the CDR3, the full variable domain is KAGVTQTPRYLIKTRGQQVTLSCSPISGHRSVSWYQQTPGQGLQFLFEYFSETQRNKGNFPGRFSGRQFSNSRSEMNVSTLELGDSALYLCASTPDRAQGETQYFGPGTRLLVL.

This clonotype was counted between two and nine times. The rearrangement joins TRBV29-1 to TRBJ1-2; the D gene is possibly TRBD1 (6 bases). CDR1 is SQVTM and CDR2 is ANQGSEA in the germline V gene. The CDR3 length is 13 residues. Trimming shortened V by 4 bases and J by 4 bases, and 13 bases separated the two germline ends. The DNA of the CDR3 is TGCAGCGTTGTGCAGGGGCCAAGCTATGGCTACACCTTC. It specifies CSVVQGPSYGYTF.

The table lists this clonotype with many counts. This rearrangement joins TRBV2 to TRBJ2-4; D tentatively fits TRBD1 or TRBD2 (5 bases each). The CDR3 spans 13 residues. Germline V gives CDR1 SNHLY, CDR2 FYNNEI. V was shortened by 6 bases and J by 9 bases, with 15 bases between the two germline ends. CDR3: CASSAGPGSIQYF. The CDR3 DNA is TGTGCCAGCAGCGCGGGCCCAGGGAGCATTCAGTACTTC.

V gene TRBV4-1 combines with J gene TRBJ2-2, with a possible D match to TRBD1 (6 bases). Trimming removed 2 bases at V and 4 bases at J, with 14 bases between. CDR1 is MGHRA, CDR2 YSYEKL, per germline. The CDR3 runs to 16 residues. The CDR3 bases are TGCGCCAGCAGCCAACCCTCAGGGGTCTTCACCGGGGAGCTGTTTTTT. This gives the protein CASSQPSGVFTGELFF.